This TCR beta chain came from a study of CD8 T cells in ankylosing spondylitis. Looked up from germline, CDR1 is SGHRS and CDR2 is YFSETQ. This CDR3 has 14 residues. The junction had 4 bases not matched to a gene; V was cut back by 3 bases and J by 2 bases. Via MiXCR, TCRdb re-called the 5' RACE reads, giving one row per CDR3 protein. This sample has some 100,000 distinct CDR3 sequences, with roughly 8.3% found just once. The source material was blood, either unsorted or a sorted T cell fraction (not recorded which). The rearrangement joins TRBV5-1 to TRBJ2-5; 7 nucleotides align to TRBD2. This clonotype originated in a male donor with ankylosing spondylitis or in good health (not recorded which). DNA of the CDR3: TGCGCCAGCAGCTCCACTAGCGTTCAAGAGACCCAGTACTTC. Amino acids: CASSSTSVQETQYF.